Presented here are 25 T cell receptor beta chains from one specimen sequenced in a study of blood T cell repertoires in COVID-19. The data were produced by immunoSEQ multiplex PCR, yet TCRdb's version contains in-frame clones alone and is incomplete. The sample includes about 74,000 clones, about 83% seen only once; the top ten take 36%. Sequencing was done on a sample of peripheral blood. These receptors were obtained from a man between 65 and 79 years old with acute or convalescent COVID-19.

The chain carries TRBV6-2 or TRBV6-3 and TRBJ2-1; 13 bases are a match to TRBD2. Losses at the gene ends were 5 bases for V and 6 bases for J; bases not matched to a gene: 7. Per the germline V gene, CDR1 is MNHEY and CDR2 is SVGEGT. The CDR3 is 16 residues long. CDR3 nucleotides: TGTGCCAGCAGTCCCCAAACTAGCGGGGGGGGCAATGAGCAGTTCTTC. Translation gives CASSPQTSGGGNEQFF.

This chain uses TRBV28 with TRBJ1-4; TRBD1 might be the D (5 bases). This CDR3 region has 12 residues. The germline V and J ends were trimmed by 7 bases and 8 bases, with 11 bases remaining between them. CDR1 and CDR2 (germline): MDHEN, SYDVKM. CDR3 sequence: CASNAGNEKLFF. The CDR3 coding sequence is TGTGCCAGCAATGCAGGGAACGAAAAACTGTTTTTT.

The V and J genes are TRBV6-1 and TRBJ1-6; tentatively, D is TRBD1 (6 bases). The length of the CDR3 is 18 residues. Deletions cut 2 bases from V and 5 bases from J, with 19 bases between. The germline V gene has CDR1 MNHNS and CDR2 SASEGT. CDR3 loop: CASSERAGGHLNNSPLHF. Here the CDR3 DNA reads TGTGCCAGCAGTGAAAGAGCGGGGGGACACCTAAATAATTCACCCCTCCACTTT.

V and J are TRBV10-3 and TRBJ2-2; 12 nucleotides match TRBD2. V gave up 7 bases and J gave up 4 bases; unmatched junction bases: 10. CDR3 length: 17 amino acids. CDR1 and CDR2 from the germline V gene are ENHRY and SYGVKD. The CDR3 DNA reads as TGTGCCATCACCAATCTAGCGGGGGGGCCGGCCACCGGGGAGCTGTTTTTT. Amino acid sequence: CAITNLAGGPATGELFF.

The chain couples TRBV5-1 to TRBJ1-4, with TRBD1 identical over 7 bases. Germline V CDR1 and CDR2: SGHRS, YFSETQ. The CDR3 consists of 15 residues. Trimming cost V 5 bases and J 7 bases; bases outside gene matches: 11. CDR3 in amino acids: CASRSLRGSGEKLFF. DNA of the CDR3: TGCGCCAGCAGAAGCCTCAGGGGGAGCGGTGAAAAACTGTTTTTT.

The chain has TRBV5-4 and TRBJ1-4, with a weak D call TRBD1 (5 bases). V was trimmed by 1 base and J by 8 bases, leaving 12 bases between them. CDR3 length equals 14 residues. Germline CDR1 is SGHNT and CDR2 is YYREEE (reference sequence). The CDR3 DNA follows: TGTGCCAGCAGCTTGATGGACGGGGGGGAAAAACTGTTTTTT. Its translation: CASSLMDGGEKLFF.

The chain recombines TRBV6-5 with TRBJ1-2; 9 nucleotides agree with TRBD1. Germline CDR1 is MNHEY and CDR2 is SVGAGI. CDR3 length: 13 amino acids. The junction had 5 bases not matched to a gene; V was cut back by 4 bases and J by 8 bases. CDR3 coding DNA: TGTGCCAGCAGTTGGGGACAGGGTCGAGGCTACACCTTC. Translating it yields CASSWGQGRGYTF.

V gene TRBV29-1 combines with J gene TRBJ2-7; TRBD1 might be the D (5 bases). V was cut by 6 bases and J by 2 bases, with 14 bases left in between. Germline CDR1 SQVTM, CDR2 ANQGSEA. This CDR3 is built from 13 residues. DNA for the CDR3: TGCAGCGTGGGCCAGGGAAATGCCTACGAGCAGTACTTC. Amino acids: CSVGQGNAYEQYF.

This sequence joins TRBV2 and TRBJ2-1; 8 bases match TRBD1. Germline CDR1 SNHLY, CDR2 FYNNEI. The CDR3 loop spans 14 amino acids. V was clipped by 7 bases and J by 13 bases; unmatched bases: 15. The CDR3 coding sequence is TGTGCCAGCACCTCGGACAGGGAAGGGACTGTACAGTTCTTC. This translates into CASTSDREGTVQFF.

A few counts support this clone. V is TRBV5-1 and J is TRBJ2-5, with 9 nucleotides matching TRBD1. CDR1 SGHRS and CDR2 YFSETQ come from the germline V gene. The ends lost 4 bases at V and 4 bases at J; junction bases unmatched: 8. This CDR3 is built from 15 residues. The CDR3 reads CASSDATGGGETQYF. CDR3 DNA sequence: TGCGCCAGCAGCGATGCGACAGGGGGAGGAGAGACCCAGTACTTC. The full variable domain, completed using reference TRBV5-1 and TRBJ2-5, is KAGVTQTPRYLIKTRGQQVTLSCSPISGHRSVSWYQQTPGQGLQFLFEYFSETQRNKGNFPGRFSGRQFSNSRSEMNVSTLELGDSALYLCASSDATGGGETQYFGPGTRLLVL.

The gene calls are TRBV28 and TRBJ2-7, with a possible D match to TRBD1 (5 bases). V was pared by 3 bases and J by 0 bases, with 18 bases between. This CDR3 spans 17 amino acids. CDR1 and CDR2 (germline): MDHEN, SYDVKM. The CDR3: CASSFHARALSSYEQYF. Here the CDR3 DNA reads TGTGCCAGCAGTTTCCACGCCAGGGCCCTGAGCTCCTACGAGCAGTACTTC. Combining the CDR3 with reference TRBV28 and TRBJ2-7 gives the whole variable domain DVKVTQSSRYLVKRTGEKVFLECVQDMDHENMFWYRQDPGLGLRLIYFSYDVKMKEKGDIPEGYSVSREKKERFSLILESASTNQTSMYLCASSFHARALSSYEQYFGPGTRLTVT.

V and J are TRBV6-5 and TRBJ2-7; TRBD2 matches 14 bases. V shed 5 bases, J shed 3 bases, and the junction held 3 bases outside the gene matches. Germline values: CDR1 MNHEY, CDR2 SVGAGI. The CDR3 is made up of 15 amino acids. The CDR3 loop reads CASSPGTSGSYEQYF. Written as DNA, the CDR3 is TGTGCCAGCAGTCCTGGGACTAGCGGGAGCTACGAGCAGTACTTC.

V is TRBV27 and J is TRBJ1-5; no definite D call. The CDR3 contains 14 residues. V lost 5 bases, J lost 2 bases, and 10 bases lay in between. Germline CDR1 is MNHEY and CDR2 is SMNVEV (reference sequence). The CDR3 DNA sequence: TGTGCCAGCAGTCCAAGTTCGGGCAATCAGCCCCAGCATTTT. Protein sequence: CASSPSSGNQPQHF.

The chain employs TRBV6-2 or TRBV6-3 and TRBJ1-2, with 10 bases lining up with TRBD1. The CDR3 spans 15 residues. Trimming cost V 6 bases and J 3 bases; bases outside gene matches: 7. Germline V gives CDR1 MNHEY, CDR2 SVGEGT. The CDR3 loop is CASSDPTGGDYGYTF. The CDR3, as DNA: TGTGCCAGCAGCGATCCGACAGGGGGCGACTATGGCTACACCTTC.

Only one count was recorded for this clone. The genes are TRBV6-6 and TRBJ2-7; TRBD1 aligns across 10 bases. There are 12 residues in the CDR3. CDR1 and CDR2 (germline): MNHNY, SVGAGI (reference sequence). The V and J ends lost 2 bases and 11 bases, in that order; junction bases with no gene match: 3. The CDR3 DNA reads as TGTGCCAGCAGTTACGGCGGACAGGGGGAGTACTTC. Translating it yields CASSYGGQGEYF.

The table lists this clone with a few counts. V usage is TRBV9 and J usage is TRBJ2-3; 8 nucleotides match TRBD1. Germline trimming cut 1 base from V and 6 bases from J; bases unmatched to any gene: 10. CDR3 length: 16 residues. Germline V CDR1 and CDR2: SGDLS, YYNGEE. The CDR3 sequence: CASSVKQGAGRDTQYF. The CDR3 DNA follows: TGTGCCAGCAGCGTAAAGCAGGGGGCAGGTCGGGATACGCAGTATTTT.

The rearrangement uses TRBV6-1 and TRBJ1-1; D not resolved. Germline V CDR1 and CDR2: MNHNS, SASEGT. The CDR3 is 13 amino acids. The V and J ends lost 1 base and 0 bases respectively, with 3 bases between them. CDR3 sequence: CASSEVLNTEAFF. As DNA, the CDR3 is TGTGCCAGCAGTGAAGTATTGAACACTGAAGCTTTCTTT.

This clone appeared a single time. The CDR3 DNA is TGTGCCAGCAGCTTCTTGGCAGGGAATGGCTACACCTTC. Translation gives CASSFLAGNGYTF. V and J are TRBV7-8 and TRBJ1-2, with D perhaps TRBD1 (5 bases). The CDR3 has 13 residues. The germline V and J ends were trimmed by 3 bases and 6 bases, with 11 bases remaining between them. CDR1 is SGHVS, CDR2 FQNEAQ, per germline.

This clone has more than one count but fewer than ten. CDR3 sequence: CATRTGWGVSYGYTF. DNA for the CDR3: TGTGCCACCCGGACAGGGTGGGGGGTTAGCTATGGCTACACCTTC. The gene calls are TRBV28 and TRBJ1-2; TRBD1 aligns across 8 bases. The J segment lost 4 bases and the V segment lost 10 bases, leaving 14 bases of the junction unmatched. The germline CDR1 and CDR2 sequences are MDHEN and SYDVKM. This CDR3 contains 15 residues.

The rearrangement joins TRBV4-3 to TRBJ2-1, with no clear D. This CDR3 has 9 amino acids. Germline V gene sequence: CDR1 LGHNA, CDR2 YSLEER. In DNA, the CDR3 is TGCGGACACTTCAATGAGCAGTTCTTC. Its translation is CGHFNEQFF.

The V call is TRBV7-8, the J call TRBJ1-2, with D perhaps TRBD1 (6 bases). V lost 4 bases and J lost 0, with 12 bases in between. This CDR3 spans 15 amino acids. The germline V gene has CDR1 SGHVS and CDR2 FQNEAQ. This chain's CDR3 is CASSSRTASNYGYTF. The CDR3, as DNA: TGTGCCAGCAGCTCCAGGACAGCTTCTAACTATGGCTACACCTTC.

V usage is TRBV11-3 and J usage is TRBJ2-3; 10 nucleotides line up with TRBD2. J was trimmed by 1 base and V by 0 bases; bases with no gene match: 1. Per the germline V gene, CDR1 is SGHNT and CDR2 is YENEEA. The length of the CDR3 is 16 residues. The CDR3 here is CASSLDGTSGTDTQYF. The CDR3, as DNA: TGTGCCAGCAGCTTAGATGGGACTAGCGGCACAGATACGCAGTATTTT.

The genes are TRBV5-1 and TRBJ2-3, with 7 bases matching TRBD1. Germline-derived CDR1 and CDR2 are SGHRS and YFSETQ. The ends lost 0 bases at V and 7 bases at J; junction bases unmatched: 11. The CDR3 covers 16 residues. CDR3 protein: CASSLAMDRFSNTQYF. The CDR3 coding sequence is TGCGCCAGCAGCTTGGCAATGGACAGGTTCTCGAATACGCAGTATTTT.

The chain is built from TRBV15 and TRBJ1-3; D gene ambiguous. The CDR3 contains 16 residues. Germline V lookup: CDR1 LNHNV, CDR2 YYDKDF (reference sequence). Trimming removed 0 bases at V and 0 bases at J, with 9 bases between. In DNA, the CDR3 is TGTGCCACCAGCAGAGATTTTCCCGGCTCTGGAAACACCATATATTTT. Its protein product is CATSRDFPGSGNTIYF.

The V call is TRBV7-2, the J call TRBJ2-1; 9 nucleotides match TRBD2. This CDR3 region has 16 residues. Trimming cost V 4 bases and J 9 bases; bases outside gene matches: 13. Per germline, CDR1 SGHTA and CDR2 FQGNSA. CDR3 nucleotide sequence: TGTGCCAGCAGCTCGTCGTGGGCGGGGGGGCTCGGTGAGCAGTTCTTC. Translation gives CASSSSWAGGLGEQFF.